What follows are 15 T cell receptor beta chains derived from one specimen sequenced in a study of cytomegalovirus exposure and HLA in healthy donors. In the PCR, 60 Vbeta and 13 Jbeta primers were used. Sequencing was performed with immunoSEQ multiplex PCR; in TCRdb, only in-frame clones are kept and a portion is missing. The sample has 110,000 to 150,000 clones; 55% to 85% are singletons. The material sequenced was PBMCs. These receptors all stem from a man aged 35-49 years in good health and CMV-seronegative.

The rearrangement links TRBV6-6 to TRBJ1-5; no clear D gene. The CDR3 is made up of 14 amino acids. CDR1 is MNHNY and CDR2 is SVGAGI in the germline V gene (reference sequence). Trimming left V 9 bases short and J 8 bases short, with 20 bases between. CDR3 in DNA: TGTGCCAGTAGGCCCCAAACAGTGTTGGAGCCCCAGCATTTT. Residues: CASRPQTVLEPQHF.

This clone occurred a few times. The chain is built from TRBV19 and TRBJ2-3; 12 bases match TRBD2. Germline V gene lookup returns CDR1 LNHDA and CDR2 SQIVND (reference sequence). This CDR3 region has 16 residues. V lost 5 bases to trimming and J lost 2 bases; unmatched junction nucleotides: 5. The CDR3 region is CASSPTSGGPTDTQYF. The CDR3 nucleotides are TGTGCCAGTAGTCCAACTAGCGGGGGGCCCACAGATACGCAGTATTTT.

The chain joins TRBV2 to TRBJ1-3; no clear D gene. Germline V lookup: CDR1 SNHLY, CDR2 FYNNEI. Trimming stripped 1 base from V and 0 bases from J, with 13 bases between. CDR3 length: 17 residues. The CDR3: CASSEEVYRHSGNTIYF. In DNA form, the CDR3 reads TGTGCCAGCAGTGAAGAAGTCTACCGCCACTCTGGAAACACCATATATTTT.

This chain connects TRBV5-8 to TRBJ2-1, with D perhaps TRBD1 (6 bases). V was shortened by 5 bases and J by 4 bases, with 16 bases between the two germline ends. There are 15 residues in the CDR3. Looked up from germline, CDR1 is SGHTS and CDR2 is YDEGEE. In DNA, the CDR3 is TGTGCCAGCAGGCTTGTGAGGACAGTATACAATGAGCAGTTCTTC. Its translation: CASRLVRTVYNEQFF. Combining the CDR3 with reference TRBV5-8 and TRBJ2-1 gives the whole variable domain EAGVTQSPTHLIKTRGQQATLRCSPISGHTSVYWYQQALGLGLQFLLWYDEGEERNRGNFPPRFSGRQFPNYSSELNVNALELEDSALYLCASRLVRTVYNEQFFGPGTRLTVL.

The chain uses TRBV5-4 and TRBJ1-3, with 8 bases matching TRBD1. The CDR3 length is 15 residues. Per the germline V gene, CDR1 is SGHNT and CDR2 is YYREEE (reference sequence). With 2 bases clipped from V and 2 bases from J, the junction kept 3 bases outside the gene matches. The CDR3: CASSFLQGAGNTIYF. DNA for the CDR3: TGTGCCAGCAGCTTCCTACAGGGGGCTGGAAACACCATATATTTT. Full variable domain (outside the CDR3, taken from reference TRBV5-4 and TRBJ1-3): ETGVTQSPTHLIKTRGQQVTLRCSSQSGHNTVSWYQQALGQGPQFIFQYYREEENGRGNFPPRFSGLQFPNYSSELNVNALELDDSALYLCASSFLQGAGNTIYFGEGSWLTVV.

The rearrangement links TRBV6-5 to TRBJ1-5; possible D gene TRBD1, 5 bases. Germline CDR1 is MNHEY and CDR2 is SVGAGI. This CDR3 spans 12 amino acids. Trimming took off 5 bases at V and 11 bases at J, with 13 bases between the two ends. The CDR3 coding sequence is TGTGCCAGCAGTCGGGACGGGAGGTCCCAGCATTTT. Its protein product is CASSRDGRSQHF.

This clone was recorded once. The V gene is TRBV6-4, the J gene TRBJ2-5; TRBD2 agrees at 7 bases. Germline V gives CDR1 MRHNA, CDR2 SNTAGT. This CDR3 spans 16 amino acids. V trimming: 6 bases; J trimming: 0 bases; junction bases outside the gene matches: 10. The CDR3 DNA reads TGTGCCAGCAGAGGGGAGGGCGGCCGGTACCAAGAGACCCAGTACTTC. This encodes CASRGEGGRYQETQYF.

This rearrangement joins TRBV27 to TRBJ2-7; D remains unclear. V shed 4 bases and J shed 1 base, with 14 bases lying between them. Per the germline V gene, CDR1 is MNHEY and CDR2 is SMNVEV (reference sequence). The CDR3 length is 15 residues. The CDR3 nucleotides read TGTGCCAGCAGTTCTTCCCAGCACGGGTCCTACGAGCAGTACTTC. It encodes CASSSSQHGSYEQYF.

The chain has TRBV14 and TRBJ1-1; D is perhaps TRBD1 (5 bases). CDR1 and CDR2 from the germline V gene are SGHDN and FVKESK. This CDR3 is built from 16 residues. V shed 7 bases and J shed 1 base, with 19 bases lying between them. CDR3 DNA sequence: TGTGCCAGCACCCACCCCAACCAGGGATGGAACACTGAAGCTTTCTTT. Amino acid sequence: CASTHPNQGWNTEAFF.

The V and J genes are TRBV11-2 and TRBJ2-1; D is possibly TRBD2 (6 bases). This CDR3 is 16 amino acids long. CDR1 and CDR2 (germline): SGHAT, FQNNGV. Trimming took 1 base from V and 10 from J, leaving 20 bases between them. As DNA, the CDR3 is TGTGCCAGCAGCTTAGGTTCCAGTAGCGGACTCAGGGAGCAGTTCTTC. It translates to CASSLGSSSGLREQFF.

The chain uses TRBV4-2 and TRBJ2-7; TRBD2 matches at 7 bases. This CDR3 contains 16 residues. The germline CDR1 and CDR2 sequences are LGHNA and YNFKEQ. Trimming removed 0 bases from V and 7 bases from J; junction bases left unmatched: 12. The CDR3 region is CASSQDRTSPQEEQYF. CDR3 bases: TGTGCCAGCAGCCAAGATAGGACTAGTCCTCAGGAGGAGCAGTACTTC.

Only a few counts were recorded for this clone. The chain has TRBV5-8 and TRBJ1-5; 12 bases are a match to TRBD1. Losses at the gene ends were 4 bases for V and 3 bases for J; bases not matched to a gene: 5. CDR1 and CDR2 from the germline V gene are SGHTS and YDEGEE. The CDR3 is 16 amino acids. CDR3 region: CASSGGQGAANQPQHF. CDR3 nucleotides: TGTGCCAGCAGCGGGGGACAGGGGGCTGCCAATCAGCCCCAGCATTTT.

This chain joins TRBV7-2 and TRBJ2-7; unclear D gene. The CDR3 consists of 12 residues. The V end lost 5 bases, the J end lost 3 bases, and 8 bases lay between the germline ends. In germline, CDR1 is SGHTA, CDR2 FQGNSA. CDR3 region: CASSHGRYEQYF. The CDR3 nucleotides read TGTGCCAGCAGCCACGGTCGCTACGAGCAGTACTTC.

The rearrangement joins TRBV4-3 to TRBJ2-6; no clear D. The ends were cut back, 0 bases at V and 2 bases at J, with 8 bases in the middle. This CDR3 has 16 amino acids. The germline V gene encodes CDR1 LGHNA and CDR2 YSLEER. As DNA, the CDR3 is TGCGCCAGCAGCCAAGATTTAAGCGCTGGGGCCAACGTCCTGACTTTC. As protein: CASSQDLSAGANVLTF.

The genes are TRBV27 and TRBJ1-1, with 7 bases fitting TRBD1. The germline gives CDR1 MNHEY, CDR2 SMNVEV (reference sequence). This CDR3 is 14 amino acids long. Trimming took 6 bases from V and 4 from J; bases not matched to a gene: 8. CDR3 sequence (DNA): TGTGCCAGCAGAATGACAGGGTTCGGCACTGAAGCTTTCTTT. Encoded protein: CASRMTGFGTEAFF.